The TCR beta chain under discussion was sequenced for a study of blood T cell repertoires in COVID-19. Study in general: Collection of acute and convalescent COVID-19 samples took place in the United States, Italy and Spain. PBMCs, B-cell-depleted T cells, or T cells were the source of the cDNA or gDNA that made up the material.

TCRdb's table, derived via immunoSEQ multiplex PCR, lists solely in-frame clones and lacks some. The sample has about 350,000 clones, roughly nine tenths seen once. Cohorts were based on clinical histories the participants reported. The CDR3 sequence is 14 residues long. The V gene lost 6 bases and the J gene lost 3 bases, with 15 bases spanning the gap. CDR1 is LNHDA and CDR2 is SQIVND in the germline V gene (reference sequence). The gene calls are TRBV19 and TRBJ2-7, with D perhaps matching TRBD2 (6 bases). Sequencing was performed on PBMCs or T cells enriched from blood (not recorded which). The clonotype originates from a woman under 40 who had recovered from COVID-19. The CDR3 sequence is CASSRQEGLYEQYF. The CDR3 region has the DNA TGTGCCAGTAGCCGTCAGGAGGGCCTCTACGAGCAGTACTTC.